This TCR beta chain was retrieved from a study of blood T cell repertoires in COVID-19. This clone was picked up one time. Original data processing: The authors estimated nucleated cell counts from reference gene primer amplification. Measured with immunoSEQ multiplex PCR; TCRdb has only the in-frame clones, and not every one. V and J calls and clone size follow that table, whereas D and trimming were derived from the DNA. There are approximately 80,000 clones in the sample; around 81% occur only once, and about 2.1% lies in the top ten. CDR3 length: 14 amino acids. Germline trimming cut 4 bases from V and 4 bases from J; bases unmatched to any gene: 6. Germline CDR1 SGHRS, CDR2 YFSETQ.

Sequencing was done on a sample of peripheral blood. This receptor was taken from a woman aged 65 to 85 with acute or convalescent COVID-19. The V call is TRBV5-1, the J call TRBJ1-1; 8 bases fit TRBD1. Here the CDR3 reads CASSLTGQGTEAFF. CDR3 nucleotide sequence: TGCGCCAGCAGCCTCACAGGACAGGGCACTGAAGCTTTCTTT.